This T cell receptor (beta chain) emerged from a study of CXCR3-negative and CXCR3-positive naive CD8 T cells. Whole-study findings and limits: TRB CDR3 hydrophobicity was greater in CXCR3-positive naive cells than in CXCR3-negative naive cells.

A remark on this clonotype: The antigen is not known.

This CDR3 has 15 amino acids. The germline gives CDR1 MNHEY, CDR2 SVGEGT. cDNA libraries for TRB were generated by 5' RACE incorporating UMI labels. TCRdb reprocessed the 5' RACE reads and keeps a single row for each CDR3 protein, giving no DNA. The table lists under 75,000 distinct CDR3 sequences, with approximately 0.74% in the top ten. This clonotype was obtained from a human donor in good health. Some clones in this sample may be carry-over from other donors' samples. The chain uses TRBV6-2 or TRBV6-3 and TRBJ1-1; TCRdb's assignment of TRBD1 cannot be checked, as there is no DNA. Sequencing used naive CXCR3+ CD8+ T cells from blood. Sample subset: CD45RO-CCR7+CD27+CD95- naive CD8+ T cells expressing CXCR3 (TNR3+). The CDR3: CASSPLRQGDTEAFF.